This is a list of T cell receptor beta chains from one sample in a study of post-analysis software for immune sequencing data. TCRdb reprocessed the PCR reads with MiXCR, giving one entry per CDR3 protein. The sample yields about 800,000 distinct CDR3 sequences, roughly 29% seen once. The sample comprised blood. The receptors come from a girl aged 10-17 years with multiple sclerosis. The CDR3 runs from the conserved cysteine through the conserved F or W. Each record gives: D gene, J gene, clone size, V gene, CDR3 DNA, CDR3 protein. D genes are given only for firm matches. Only some rows state a clone size, as once, few, many or a class for expanded clones.

.,TRBJ2-1,.,TRBV20-1,TGCAGTGCCCTTGTCGGGGGGCCCTACAATGAGCAGTTCTTC,CSALVGGPYNEQFF
.,TRBJ2-5,.,TRBV7-9,TGTGCCAGCAGCTTTGGGCGGGCGGAACAAGAGACCCAGTACTTC,CASSFGRAEQETQYF
TRBD2,TRBJ2-1,.,TRBV28,TGTGCCAGCAGTTTCGGGCCTAGCGGATACAATGAGCAGTTCTTC,CASSFGPSGYNEQFF
.,TRBJ2-7,.,TRBV2,TGTGCCAGCAGTGAAGGGCAGTCCTACGAGCAGTACTTC,CASSEGQSYEQYF
.,TRBJ2-4,.,TRBV28,TGTGCCAGCAGCCCTCTCCCCCCCTTACTAGCCAAAAACATTCAGTACTTC,CASSPLPPLLAKNIQYF
TRBD1,TRBJ1-6,few,TRBV20-1,TGCAGTGCTAGTGCTGTGGCAGGGGGAAATTCACCCCTCCACTTT,CSASAVAGGNSPLHF
.,TRBJ1-6,.,TRBV12-3/TRBV12-4,TGTGCCAGCAGTTTTGCCGGTTTCCCCCTCCACTTT,CASSFAGFPLHF
.,TRBJ2-3,.,TRBV5-1,TGCGCCAGCAGCTTGTTCCCTAGCACAGATACGCAGTATTTT,CASSLFPSTDTQYF
.,TRBJ2-1,.,TRBV5-4,TGTGCCAGCAGCCCGGTCGGTTGGGAGCAGTTCTTC,CASSPVGWEQFF
.,TRBJ2-7,.,TRBV29-1,TGCAGCGTTTCTAGACAGGTTTCCTCCTACGAGCAGTACTTC,CSVSRQVSSYEQYF
.,TRBJ2-7,.,TRBV29-1,TGCAGCGCCGCGGAGGGGACCTTCCCCTACGAGCAGTACTTC,CSAAEGTFPYEQYF
.,TRBJ2-1,.,TRBV9,TGTGCCAGCAGCGTAGGACCCGGGACCTACAATGAGCAGTTCTTC,CASSVGPGTYNEQFF
.,TRBJ2-7,.,TRBV28,TGTGCCAGCAGTTCCGACCGGCCTCACTACGAGCAGTACTTC,CASSSDRPHYEQYF
.,TRBJ2-1,once,TRBV29-1,TGCAGCGTTGAACCAGGTGGTCGTGAGCAGTTCTTC,CSVEPGGREQFF
TRBD2,TRBJ2-5,once,TRBV6-5,TGTGCCAGCAGGAGCGCTGGGACTAGCGGGGCGCAGTACTTC,CASRSAGTSGAQYF
.,TRBJ2-2,.,TRBV5-1,TGCGCCAGCAGCCTGGGCGGCGGGGAGCTGTTTTTT,CASSLGGGELFF
.,TRBJ2-7,.,TRBV29-1,TGCAGCGTAACAGGGTCTCTGAGTCACTACGAGCAGTACTTC,CSVTGSLSHYEQYF
.,TRBJ2-1,many,TRBV20-1,TGCAGTGCTGTAAGCGGGTCCCCCTACAATGAGCAGTTCTTC,CSAVSGSPYNEQFF
.,TRBJ2-3,.,TRBV7-2,TGTGCCAGCAGCTTAAGGGCAGGGGTAGATACGCAGTATTTT,CASSLRAGVDTQYF
.,TRBJ2-5,.,TRBV7-9,TGTGCCAGCAGCTTAAGCGGCGGGGGCGGAGAGACCCAGTACTTC,CASSLSGGGGETQYF
.,TRBJ1-2,.,TRBV7-2,TGTGCCAGCAGAGAGCCAGGGGTCTATGGCTACACCTTC,CASREPGVYGYTF
TRBD1,TRBJ1-4,.,TRBV20-1,TGCAGTGCTAGATGGGACAGAAGGTTTAATGAAAAACTGTTTTTT,CSARWDRRFNEKLFF
TRBD2,TRBJ2-5,few,TRBV7-2,TGTGCCAGCAGCTTAGCGCGAGCGGGAGGAGAAGAGACCCAGTACTTC,CASSLARAGGEETQYF
TRBD1,TRBJ1-2,.,TRBV10-3,TGTGCCATCAGTGCCGACCAGGACAGGGAAGGCTACACCTTC,CAISADQDREGYTF
.,TRBJ2-5,.,TRBV3-1,TGTGCCAGCAGCCAAGGCATAGGTGTAAGGGGGTTTGAGACCCAGTACTTC,CASSQGIGVRGFETQYF
.,TRBJ2-6,.,TRBV7-9,TGTGCCAGCAGCCTTGGGGACAAGGGGGCTGGGGCCAACGTCCTGACTTTC,CASSLGDKGAGANVLTF
.,TRBJ1-4,.,TRBV11-2,TGTGCCAGCAGCTATGGTGATGGGTACGATGAAAAACTGTTTTTT,CASSYGDGYDEKLFF
TRBD2,TRBJ2-1,few,TRBV27,TGTGCCAGCAACTTACTAGCGGGGGGATACAATGAGCAGTTCTTC,CASNLLAGGYNEQFF
.,TRBJ2-7,.,TRBV25-1,TGTGCCAGCAGTGACCAAATTCACGAGCAGTACTTC,CASSDQIHEQYF
.,TRBJ2-1,.,TRBV5-1,TGCGCCAGCAGCATCCGAACCAGGGATGAGCAGTTCTTC,CASSIRTRDEQFF
.,TRBJ1-2,.,TRBV7-2,TGTGCCAGCAGCCGACGGACAGATAAATCCTATGGCTACACCTTC,CASSRRTDKSYGYTF
.,TRBJ2-1,.,TRBV20-1,TGCAGTGCTAGACGGCGGGCCAATGAGCAGTTCTTC,CSARRRANEQFF
TRBD1,TRBJ2-1,.,TRBV5-1,TGCGCCAGCAGCTTGATCGGACAGGGATTTGGTGAGCAGTTCTTC,CASSLIGQGFGEQFF
TRBD2,TRBJ2-3,few,TRBV7-2,TGTGCCAGCAGCCCAGACGGGGGGGATACGCAGTATTTT,CASSPDGGDTQYF
.,TRBJ2-6,.,TRBV4-3,TGCGCCAGCAGCCAAGATTCAAGGTACAGAAGCTCTGGGGCCAACGTCCTGACTTTC,CASSQDSRYRSSGANVLTF
TRBD1,TRBJ2-5,.,TRBV5-1,TGCGCCAGCAGCTCCCTGGGGACAGTGGCTCCGGAGACCCAGTACTTC,CASSSLGTVAPETQYF
.,TRBJ2-1,.,TRBV20-1,TGCAGTGCTCCGAGGGGTACCGGGAACCTCCTTTACAATGAGCAGTTCTTC,CSAPRGTGNLLYNEQFF